This entry concerns a single T cell receptor beta chain. The sample originates from a study of T cell changes during pregnancy in multiple sclerosis. CDR3 size: 17 residues. The V end was cut by 2 bases, the J end by 2 bases, with 17 bases between. The V gene's germline CDR1 is SGDLS and CDR2 YYNGEE. Profiled with immunoSEQ multiplex PCR; TCRdb holds only in-frame clones, not every one. This table has about 80,000 clones, about 91% appearing once. The receptor was derived from a female donor with multiple sclerosis, enrolled in a pregnancy study. The chain links TRBV9 to TRBJ1-3, with a tentative D call TRBD1 (5 bases). The specimen comprised peripheral blood, sampled before pregnancy. The CDR3 DNA sequence: TGTGCCAGCAGCGTGAGGGTGGGGGGTCAGGCTGGAAACACCATATATTTT. Its protein is CASSVRVGGQAGNTIYF.